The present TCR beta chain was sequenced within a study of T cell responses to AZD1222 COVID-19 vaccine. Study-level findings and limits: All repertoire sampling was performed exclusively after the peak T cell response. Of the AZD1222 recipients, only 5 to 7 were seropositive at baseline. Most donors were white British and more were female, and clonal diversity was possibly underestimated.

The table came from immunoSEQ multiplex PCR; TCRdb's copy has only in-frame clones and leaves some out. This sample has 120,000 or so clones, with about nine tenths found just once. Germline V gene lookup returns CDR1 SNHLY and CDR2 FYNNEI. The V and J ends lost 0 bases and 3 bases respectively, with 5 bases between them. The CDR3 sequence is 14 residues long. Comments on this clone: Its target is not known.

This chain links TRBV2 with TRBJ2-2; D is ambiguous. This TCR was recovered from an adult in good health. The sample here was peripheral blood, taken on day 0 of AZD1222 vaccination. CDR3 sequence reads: CASSEAADTGELFF. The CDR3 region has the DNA TGTGCCAGCAGTGAAGCGGCAGACACCGGGGAGCTGTTTTTT. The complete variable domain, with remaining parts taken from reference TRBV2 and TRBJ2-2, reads EPEVTQTPSHQVTQMGQEVILRCVPISNHLYFYWYRQILGQKVEFLVSFYNNEISEKSEIFDDQFSVERPDGSNFTLKIRSTKLEDSAMYFCASSEAADTGELFFGEGSRLTVL.